This TCR beta chain appears in the sequencing data of a study of response to subunit inactivated influenza vaccine. One entry per CDR3 protein results from TCRdb running MiXCR on the RT-PCR reads. Here the sample spans a few hundred thousand distinct CDR3 sequences, 10% to 12% being singletons. V dropped 3 bases and J dropped 8; count of bases not matched to a gene: 6. The CDR3 covers 15 residues. The germline V gene has CDR1 SGHNT and CDR2 YYREEE (reference sequence). The same data also went into a second study, on T cells expressing NK-cell markers. As reported in that work: 5'RACE template switching with UMIs produced the TCR beta cDNA. There were a few donors in whom these clonotypes also led the CD3+CD56-NKG2C+ fraction.

This TCR came from a man aged 45-60 years who received an inactivated influenza vaccine. The rearrangement links TRBV5-4 to TRBJ2-1, with 12 bases that match TRBD2. Sequencing was performed on PBMCs from blood, taken on the day of vaccination. The CDR3 protein is CASSSMTSGSYEQFF. In DNA, the CDR3 is TGTGCCAGCAGCTCCATGACTAGCGGGAGTTATGAGCAGTTCTTC.